Described below is a single TCR beta chain sequence and its context. V was clipped by 10 bases and J by 2 bases; unmatched bases: 2. Germline V lookup: CDR1 SNHLY, CDR2 FYNNEI. The CDR3 is made up of 12 amino acids. TCRdb re-analysed the 5' RACE reads in MiXCR, keeping a single row per CDR3 protein. The data show 250,000 or so distinct CDR3 sequences, with 15% to 20% seen just once and around 30% held by the top ten. The data are from a study of CD8 T cells in ankylosing spondylitis. The chain recombines TRBV2 with TRBJ2-3, with 8 bases identical to TRBD2. The sequenced sample was blood, either unsorted or a sorted T cell fraction (not recorded which). The TCR was taken from a male donor with ankylosing spondylitis or in good health (not recorded which). CDR3 coding DNA: TGTGCCACACTAGCGGACACAGATACGCAGTATTTT. The encoded protein is CATLADTDTQYF.